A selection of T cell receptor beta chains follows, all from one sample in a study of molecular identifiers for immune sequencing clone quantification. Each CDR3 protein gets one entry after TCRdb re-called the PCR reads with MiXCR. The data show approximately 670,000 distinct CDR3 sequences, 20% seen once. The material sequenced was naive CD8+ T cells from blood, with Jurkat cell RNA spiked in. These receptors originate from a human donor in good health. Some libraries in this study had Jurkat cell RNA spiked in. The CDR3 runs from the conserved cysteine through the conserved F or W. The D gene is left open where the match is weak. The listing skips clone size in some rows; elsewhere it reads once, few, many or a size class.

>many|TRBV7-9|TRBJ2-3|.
CASSPGPRADTQYF
TGTGCCAGCAGCCCAGGACCGAGGGCAGATACGCAGTATTTT
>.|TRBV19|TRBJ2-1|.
CASRSIGDNEQFF
TGTGCCAGCAGGAGCATTGGGGACAATGAGCAGTTCTTC
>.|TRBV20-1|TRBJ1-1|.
CSEGGMNTEAFF
TGCAGTGAAGGCGGCATGAACACTGAAGCTTTCTTT
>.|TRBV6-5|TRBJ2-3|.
CASSPTGPGTQYF
TGTGCCAGCAGTCCCACTGGTCCGGGTACGCAGTATTTT
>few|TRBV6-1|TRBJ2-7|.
CASSEPGRGAYEQYF
TGTGCCAGCAGTGAACCCGGCAGGGGGGCATACGAGCAGTACTTC
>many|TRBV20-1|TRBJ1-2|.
CSARTRTGPNYGYTF
TGCAGTGCTAGAACCCGCACAGGTCCTAACTATGGCTACACCTTC
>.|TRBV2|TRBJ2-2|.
CASSASGLTGELFF
TGTGCCAGCAGTGCCTCGGGGCTCACCGGGGAGCTGTTTTTT
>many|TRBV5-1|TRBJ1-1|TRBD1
CASRRTGGGTEAFF
TGCGCCAGCAGGAGGACAGGGGGAGGCACTGAAGCTTTCTTT
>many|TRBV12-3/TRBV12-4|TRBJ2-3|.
CASSVRPGFSQEARTDTQYF
TGTGCCAGCAGTGTTCGCCCTGGATTCTCTCAGGAGGCTCGCACAGATACGCAGTATTTT
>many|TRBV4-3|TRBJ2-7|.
CASSQELVVGQGHEQYF
TGCGCCAGCAGCCAAGAACTGGTGGTAGGGCAGGGCCACGAGCAGTACTTC
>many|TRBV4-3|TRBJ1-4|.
CASSQEVRLGVGEKLFF
TGCGCCAGCAGCCAAGAGGTTCGACTAGGGGTCGGAGAAAAACTGTTTTTT
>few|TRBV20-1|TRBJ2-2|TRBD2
CSARGPREGRIGELFF
TGCAGTGCTAGAGGGCCGCGGGAGGGCCGTATCGGGGAGCTGTTTTTT
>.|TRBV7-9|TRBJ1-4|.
CASSSPTEPEKLFF
TGTGCCAGCAGCTCCCCTACAGAGCCTGAAAAACTGTTTTTT
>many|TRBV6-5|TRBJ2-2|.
CASSGGWANTGELFF
TGTGCCAGCAGTGGAGGATGGGCGAACACCGGGGAGCTGTTTTTT
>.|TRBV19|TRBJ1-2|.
CASSPPIGINYTF
TGTGCCAGTAGTCCTCCCATCGGAATCAACTACACCTTC
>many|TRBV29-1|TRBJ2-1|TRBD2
CSVEVGGYDEQFF
TGCAGCGTTGAAGTCGGGGGGTATGATGAGCAGTTCTTC
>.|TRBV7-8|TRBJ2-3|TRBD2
CASSLGGWGGVDTQYF
TGTGCCAGCAGCTTGGGGGGATGGGGGGGAGTTGATACGCAGTATTTT
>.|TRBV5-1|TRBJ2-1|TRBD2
CASSLPTSGTYNEQFF
TGCGCCAGCAGCTTGCCGACTAGCGGGACCTACAATGAGCAGTTCTTC
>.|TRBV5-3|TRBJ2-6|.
CASSLTNGSTGANVLTF
TGTGCCAGCAGCCTGACTAACGGGAGCACTGGGGCCAACGTCCTGACTTTC
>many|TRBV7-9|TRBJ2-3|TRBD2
CASSFIGGGRDTQYF
TGTGCCAGCAGCTTTATCGGCGGGGGAAGAGATACGCAGTATTTT
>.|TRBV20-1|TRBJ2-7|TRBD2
CSASPRARLAGWGTYEQYF
TGCAGTGCTAGTCCGAGGGCAAGACTAGCGGGATGGGGAACCTACGAGCAGTACTTC
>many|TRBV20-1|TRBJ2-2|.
CSARDIQGGFTGELFF
TGCAGTGCTAGAGATATTCAGGGTGGTTTTACCGGGGAGCTGTTTTTT
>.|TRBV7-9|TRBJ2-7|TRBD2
CASSPTSGNYTYEQYF
TGTGCCAGCAGCCCAACTAGCGGGAATTACACCTACGAGCAGTACTTC
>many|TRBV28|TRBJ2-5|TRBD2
CASTGLATGRETQYF
TGTGCCAGCACCGGACTAGCCACCGGCAGGGAGACCCAGTACTTC
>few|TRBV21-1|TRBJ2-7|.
CASSKSQQGPFYEQYF
TGTGCCAGCAGCAAATCTCAACAGGGCCCCTTCTACGAGCAGTACTTC
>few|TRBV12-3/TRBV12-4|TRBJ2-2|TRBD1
CASSTTTGTGTTGELFF
TGTGCCAGCAGCACTACTACCGGGACAGGGACCACCGGGGAGCTGTTTTTT
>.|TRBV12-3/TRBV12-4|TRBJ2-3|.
CASTPRTADTQYF
TGTGCCAGCACTCCCAGGACGGCAGATACGCAGTATTTT
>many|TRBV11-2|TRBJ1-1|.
CASSAYTEAFF
TGTGCCAGCAGCGCTTATACTGAAGCTTTCTTT
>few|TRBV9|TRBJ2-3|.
CASSADWPLTDTQYF
TGTGCCAGCAGCGCCGACTGGCCTCTCACAGATACGCAGTATTTT
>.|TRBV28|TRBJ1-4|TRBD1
CASSPGQGVNEKLFF
TGTGCCAGCAGTCCCGGACAGGGGGTTAATGAAAAACTGTTTTTT
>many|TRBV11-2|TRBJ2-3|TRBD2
CASSLAGSGGAADTQYF
TGTGCCAGCAGCTTAGCTGGTAGCGGGGGGGCCGCAGATACGCAGTATTTT
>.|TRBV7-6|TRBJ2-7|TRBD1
CASSQDRVIPYEQYF
TGTGCCAGCAGCCAGGACAGGGTAATACCCTACGAGCAGTACTTC
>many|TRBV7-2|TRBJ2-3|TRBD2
CASSPSGMGPDTQYF
TGTGCCAGCAGCCCTAGCGGGATGGGTCCAGATACGCAGTATTTT
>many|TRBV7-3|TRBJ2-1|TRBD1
CASSRTAGGYNEQFF
TGTGCCAGCAGCCGAACGGCAGGGGGCTACAATGAGCAGTTCTTC
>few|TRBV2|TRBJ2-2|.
CASTVPTKNTGELFF
TGTGCCAGCACCGTACCTACTAAGAACACCGGGGAGCTGTTTTTT
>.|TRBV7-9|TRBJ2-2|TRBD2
CASSPTRGGAPGELFF
TGTGCCAGCAGTCCCACGCGGGGAGGGGCCCCCGGGGAGCTGTTTTTT
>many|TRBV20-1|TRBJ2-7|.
CSAIWGDSYEQYF
TGCAGTGCTATATGGGGGGACTCCTACGAGCAGTACTTC
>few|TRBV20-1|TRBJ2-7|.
CSASQTYSYEQYF
TGCAGTGCTAGCCAGACTTACTCCTACGAGCAGTACTTC
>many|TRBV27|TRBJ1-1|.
CASSLYPQAANEAFF
TGTGCCAGCAGTTTATATCCTCAGGCGGCAAATGAAGCTTTCTTT
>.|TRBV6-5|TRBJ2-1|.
CASSNGYNEQFF
TGTGCCAGCTCCAATGGATACAATGAGCAGTTCTTC
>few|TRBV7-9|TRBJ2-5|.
CASSNSGGPETQYF
TGTGCCAGCAGCAACTCGGGGGGCCCGGAGACCCAGTACTTC
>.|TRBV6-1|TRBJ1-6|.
CASSSTGLYNSPLHF
TGTGCCAGCAGTTCTACGGGATTATATAATTCACCCCTCCACTTT
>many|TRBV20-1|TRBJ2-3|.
CSAILWGENTDTQYF
TGCAGTGCCATCCTTTGGGGCGAAAACACAGATACGCAGTATTTT
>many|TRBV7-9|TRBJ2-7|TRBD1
CASSLGTGTGTYEQYF
TGTGCCAGCAGCTTAGGGACCGGGACAGGTACCTACGAGCAGTACTTC
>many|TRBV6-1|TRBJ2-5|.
CASNLLGFQETQYF
TGTGCCAGCAACCTCCTAGGGTTCCAAGAGACCCAGTACTTC
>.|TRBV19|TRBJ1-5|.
CAGSTRTEEYSNQPQHF
TGTGCCGGTAGTACGCGGACAGAGGAATATAGCAATCAGCCCCAGCATTTT
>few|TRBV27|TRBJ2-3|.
CASSLRWVGYTQYF
TGTGCCAGCAGTTTACGCTGGGTGGGGTATACGCAGTATTTT
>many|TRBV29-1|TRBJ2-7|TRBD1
CSVLDPDRVGPYEQYF
TGCAGCGTTCTCGATCCGGACAGGGTGGGCCCCTACGAGCAGTACTTC
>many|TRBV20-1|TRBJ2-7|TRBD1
CSARDIQGASYEQYF
TGCAGTGCTAGAGATATCCAGGGGGCGTCCTACGAGCAGTACTTC
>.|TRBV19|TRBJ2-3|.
CASSTPSGGRGDTQYF
TGTGCCAGTAGTACCCCCTCAGGGGGGCGCGGGGATACGCAGTATTTT
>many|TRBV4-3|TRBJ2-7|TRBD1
CASSQQDRPSYEQYF
TGCGCCAGCAGCCAGCAGGACAGGCCCTCCTACGAGCAGTACTTC
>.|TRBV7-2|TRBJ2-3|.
CASRRLLEDTQYF
TGTGCCAGCAGACGACTACTTGAAGATACGCAGTATTTT
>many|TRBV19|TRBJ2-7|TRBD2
CASSTGLARRTGEQYF
TGTGCCAGTAGTACGGGACTAGCAAGGAGGACGGGGGAGCAGTACTTC
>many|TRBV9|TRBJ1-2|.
CASSVGGGSGGYGYTF
TGTGCCAGCAGCGTAGGAGGGGGATCCGGCGGCTATGGCTACACCTTC
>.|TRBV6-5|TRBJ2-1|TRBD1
CASSSSGTGIEQFF
TGTGCCAGCAGTTCCTCCGGGACAGGGATTGAGCAGTTCTTC